The present T cell receptor (beta chain) was sequenced within a study of cytomegalovirus exposure and HLA in healthy donors. Overall study context: The 120 or so validation repertoires, a later analysis reported, used the same platform as the roughly 710 first-cohort repertoires. Points from the study as a whole: Reportedly, cytomegalovirus status was diagnosed with high sensitivity and specificity. Usually a TCR sequence was rare, but some public TCRs were found in many donors.

Method: immunoSEQ multiplex PCR; TCRdb's copy keeps in-frame clones and lacks some. The table has some 100,000 clones, around 88% seen once. Note on this clone: Its antigen remains unknown.

This sequence was found in a man younger than 35 in good health and CMV-seronegative. The sample was PBMCs.

The CDR3 DNA follows: TGTGCCAGCAGTGACTCTGGGGCTACTAACTATGGCTACACCTTC. It encodes CASSDSGATNYGYTF. The chain employs TRBV6-4 and TRBJ1-2, with a possible D match to TRBD1 (5 bases). Germline CDR1 and CDR2: MRHNA and SNTAGT. CDR3 size: 15 residues. V was clipped by 0 bases and J by 0 bases, with 8 bases between them.